The 27 T cell receptor beta chains reported below all come from one sample, sequenced in a study of a mutant IDH1 vaccine in newly diagnosed glioma. Libraries were prepared by immunoSEQ multiplex PCR; TCRdb keeps only in-frame clonotypes and omits some of them. The table has around 26,000 clones, roughly three quarters seen once. The sample's time point: week 11, during vaccination. One vaccine dose held 300 ug of mutant IDH1 20-mer peptide and came with topical imiquimod. No antigen is known for these receptors. Source: peripheral blood mononuclear cells (PBMCs), taken from a glioma patient whose treatment included an IDH1 peptide vaccine. The source of these receptors is a man aged 18 to 29 with glioma. Some clones in this sample may be carry-over from other donors' samples.

This chain uses TRBV7-9 with TRBJ1-4, with D possibly being TRBD1 (6 bases). Trimming took off 6 bases at V and 5 bases at J, with 16 bases between the two ends. From germline, CDR1 is SEHNR and CDR2 FQNEAQ (reference sequence). The CDR3 is made up of 15 amino acids. The CDR3 coding sequence is TGTGCCAGCAGAACTTCGGACAGTTCGAATGAAAAACTGTTTTTT. Translated: CASRTSDSSNEKLFF.

The chain couples TRBV5-4 to TRBJ2-4, with TRBD2 identical over 10 bases. The germline gives CDR1 SGHNT, CDR2 YYREEE (reference sequence). There are 15 residues in the CDR3. V lost 9 bases to trimming and J lost 3 bases; unmatched junction nucleotides: 9. The CDR3 nucleotides are TGTGCCACCTACAGCGGGGGGGCGGTCAAAAACATTCAGTACTTC. This encodes CATYSGGAVKNIQYF.

The chain links TRBV30 to TRBJ1-1; 7 positions match TRBD1. The trim removed 8 bases at V and 0 bases at J, leaving 12 bases unmatched. The CDR3 consists of 15 residues. Germline CDR1 GTSNPN, CDR2 SVGIG (reference sequence). This CDR3 is CAAEGAGGMNTEAFF. For the CDR3, the DNA is TGTGCCGCCGAGGGGGCCGGGGGGATGAACACTGAAGCTTTCTTT.

The count of this clone is one. V is TRBV2 and J is TRBJ1-1, with TRBD1 matching 10 bases. Germline-derived CDR1 and CDR2 are SNHLY and FYNNEI. With 5 bases clipped from V and 5 bases from J, the junction kept 8 bases outside the gene matches. This CDR3 is built from 15 residues. The CDR3 spells CASSPIRGQGTEAFF. The CDR3 DNA reads as TGTGCCAGCAGTCCTATTAGGGGACAGGGGACTGAAGCTTTCTTT.

This clone was seen more than once but under ten times. This sequence joins TRBV27 and TRBJ2-7; 7 bases map to TRBD2. Germline V gene lookup returns CDR1 MNHEY and CDR2 SMNVEV (reference sequence). V gave up 5 bases and J gave up 2 bases; unmatched junction bases: 6. This CDR3 comprises 14 residues. Here the CDR3 reads CASSRIAGTYEQYF. CDR3 DNA: TGTGCCAGCAGTAGAATAGCGGGTACCTACGAGCAGTACTTC.

The chain has TRBV23-1 and TRBJ1-4; no clear D gene. TRBV23-1 qualifies as an ORF whose function is uncertain. Trimming pared 2 bases from V and 4 bases from J, leaving 29 bases between. CDR3 length: 21 residues. CDR3 coding DNA: TGCGCCAGCAGTCAAACAAATCAGGCCTTCGTGGGATCCGTGTGTAATGAAAAACTGTTTTTT. Residues: CASSQTNQAFVGSVCNEKLFF.

This clone turned up a few times. The chain carries TRBV19 and TRBJ1-2; D not resolved. The V and J ends lost 4 bases and 7 bases respectively, with 19 bases between them. The CDR3 is 15 residues long. Germline lookup yields CDR1 LNHDA and CDR2 SQIVND (reference sequence). CDR3 nucleotide sequence: TGTGCCAGTAGTAGCCGGGAAAGGATACCGCGTGGCTACACCTTC. It is translated as CASSSRERIPRGYTF.

The genes are TRBV19 and TRBJ2-7; 9 nucleotides line up with TRBD1. With 6 bases clipped from V and 0 bases from J, the junction kept 12 bases outside the gene matches. Germline CDR1 reads LNHDA; CDR2 reads SQIVND (reference sequence). There are 17 residues in the CDR3. CDR3 in amino acids: CASRPTQGQGISYEQYF. CDR3 DNA: TGTGCCAGTAGACCCACGCAGGGACAGGGAATCTCCTACGAGCAGTACTTC.

The chain couples TRBV5-1 to TRBJ1-3; D is perhaps TRBD1 (5 bases). The length of the CDR3 is 18 residues. The germline gives CDR1 SGHRS, CDR2 YFSETQ. Trimming took 1 base from V and 2 from J, leaving 19 bases between them. CDR3 region: CASSLQLGGGETGNTIYF. The CDR3 DNA sequence: TGCGCCAGCAGCTTGCAACTCGGGGGGGGAGAAACTGGAAACACCATATATTTT.

The rearrangement uses TRBV2 and TRBJ2-2, with 8 bases lining up with TRBD2. CDR1 and CDR2 (germline): SNHLY, FYNNEI. The CDR3 extends over 16 amino acids. Trimming cost V 2 bases and J 2 bases; bases outside gene matches: 4. This CDR3 reads CASSERRTSNTGELFF. The CDR3 nucleotides are TGTGCCAGCAGTGAACGGCGGACTAGCAACACCGGGGAGCTGTTTTTT.

To note about this clone: The junction departs from germline at one end; a sequencing error may be responsible. The chain recombines TRBV18 with TRBJ1-2, with D perhaps matching TRBD1 (6 bases). The CDR3 is made up of 16 amino acids. Germline-derived CDR1 and CDR2 are KGHSH and LQKENI. DNA of the CDR3: TGTGCCAGCTCACCCTACGACGGGGGCGGAAACTCTGGCTACACCTTC. It specifies CASSPYDGGGNSGYTF.

The chain combines TRBV9 with TRBJ1-4, with 7 bases matching TRBD1. The J segment lost 0 bases and the V segment lost 3 bases, leaving 5 bases of the junction unmatched. The length of the CDR3 is 16 residues. Germline V CDR1 and CDR2: SGDLS, YYNGEE. CDR3 DNA: TGTGCCAGCAGCGGGCGGACAGGATCAACTAATGAAAAACTGTTTTTT. This encodes CASSGRTGSTNEKLFF. Full variable domain (remainder filled in from reference TRBV9 and TRBJ1-4): DSGVTQTPKHLITATGQRVTLRCSPRSGDLSVYWYQQSLDQGLQFLIQYYNGEERAKGNILERFSAQQFPDLHSELNLSSLELGDSALYFCASSGRTGSTNEKLFFGSGTQLSVL.

The chain carries TRBV12-5 and TRBJ2-7; 8 nucleotides match TRBD2. In germline, CDR1 is LGHNT, CDR2 FRNRAP. The length of the CDR3 is 15 residues. V was pared by 0 bases and J by 4 bases, with 5 bases of the junction left unmatched. CDR3 bases: TGTGCTAGTGGTTTGGTACTCCTAGCGGGTTACGAGCAGTACTTC. Encoded protein: CASGLVLLAGYEQYF.

V gene TRBV7-9 combines with J gene TRBJ1-2; TRBD1 might be the D (6 bases). Germline values: CDR1 SEHNR, CDR2 FQNEAQ (reference sequence). V shed 8 bases and J shed 7 bases, with 32 bases lying between them. The CDR3 runs 18 residues. The CDR3 sequence: CASLPTKFSGNRESGYTF. The CDR3 DNA sequence: TGTGCCAGCCTACCAACGAAATTTTCGGGGAACAGGGAAAGTGGCTACACCTTC.

This clone was picked up a small number of times. The rearrangement links TRBV30 to TRBJ1-4; perhaps TRBD1 as D (5 bases). CDR1 GTSNPN and CDR2 SVGIG come from the germline V gene (reference sequence). The length of the CDR3 is 13 residues. V was clipped by 1 base and J by 8 bases, with 11 bases between them. This CDR3 is CAWSEGPREKLFF. The CDR3 DNA follows: TGTGCCTGGAGTGAGGGGCCACGAGAAAAACTGTTTTTT.

The J gene is TRBJ1-5, the V gene TRBV19; D is uncertain. This CDR3 spans 13 amino acids. V lost 3 bases and J lost 6, with 9 bases in between. Germline V CDR1 and CDR2: LNHDA, SQIVND (reference sequence). The CDR3 DNA reads as TGTGCCAGTAGTATTCGGGTCCTTCAGCCCCAGCATTTT. Protein product: CASSIRVLQPQHF.

This clone has just a few counts. The chain combines TRBV2 with TRBJ1-4, with 8 bases fitting TRBD1. Germline loops: CDR1 SNHLY, CDR2 FYNNEI. The V gene end was trimmed by 7 bases and the J gene end by 6 bases; junction bases not matched to a gene: 7. The CDR3 sequence is 14 residues long. In DNA form, the CDR3 reads TGTGCCAGCACCTTTTCGACAGGGGATGAAAAACTGTTTTTT. It encodes CASTFSTGDEKLFF. The full variable domain, in which reference TRBV2 and TRBJ1-4 provide the parts outside the CDR3, is EPEVTQTPSHQVTQMGQEVILRCVPISNHLYFYWYRQILGQKVEFLVSFYNNEISEKSEIFDDQFSVERPDGSNFTLKIRSTKLEDSAMYFCASTFSTGDEKLFFGSGTQLSVL.

This chain joins TRBV6-5 and TRBJ1-4; 8 nucleotides agree with TRBD1. This CDR3 has 15 residues. Germline V gives CDR1 MNHEY, CDR2 SVGAGI. V gave up 5 bases and J gave up 8 bases; unmatched junction bases: 10. The CDR3 DNA sequence: TGTGCCAGCAGTCCGACCCTGGACAGGGCCGAAAAACTGTTTTTT. This codes for CASSPTLDRAEKLFF.

The V call is TRBV11-1, the J call TRBJ2-5, with TRBD1 as a possible D gene (7 bases). This CDR3 spans 15 amino acids. Trimming pared 5 bases from V and 5 bases from J, leaving 18 bases between. Germline CDR1 and CDR2: SGHAT and FQDESV (reference sequence). The CDR3 protein is CASSHQSGGRETQYF. The CDR3 nucleotides read TGTGCCAGCAGCCACCAATCAGGGGGGAGGGAGACCCAGTACTTC. The full variable domain, completed using reference TRBV11-1 and TRBJ2-5, is EAEVAQSPRYKITEKSQAVAFWCDPISGHATLYWYRQILGQGPELLVQFQDESVVDDSQLPKDRFSAERLKGVDSTLKIQPAELGDSAMYLCASSHQSGGRETQYFGPGTRLLVL.

This rearrangement joins TRBV7-3 to TRBJ2-2; 10 nucleotides line up with TRBD1. The CDR3 sequence is 14 residues long. Germline V gene data show CDR1 as SGHTA and CDR2 as FQGTGA. The trim removed 4 bases at V and 6 bases at J, leaving 2 bases unmatched. DNA for the CDR3: TGTGCCAGCAGCTCGACAGGGGGCCCCGGGGAGCTGTTTTTT. Translated, it gives CASSSTGGPGELFF.

This clone was counted a single time. V is TRBV7-2 and J is TRBJ2-2; D not certain. Trimming cost V 6 bases and J 1 base, with 12 bases left between them. CDR1 is SGHTA and CDR2 is FQGNSA in the germline V gene. The CDR3 consists of 15 residues. The CDR3 DNA follows: TGTGCCAGCAGATTTAGCCCCGGGAACACCGGGGAGCTGTTTTTT. The encoded protein is CASRFSPGNTGELFF.

The rearrangement links TRBV5-1 to TRBJ1-3, with a tentative D call TRBD1 (5 bases). V was pared by 4 bases and J by 0 bases, with 11 bases between. Per germline, CDR1 SGHRS and CDR2 YFSETQ. The CDR3 extends over 15 amino acids. CDR3 coding DNA: TGCGCCAGCAGCACGGGACTGACCTCTGGAAACACCATATATTTT. Translated: CASSTGLTSGNTIYF.

There are a few counts of this clone. The CDR3 reads CASSYGGDYEQYF. The DNA of the CDR3 is TGTGCCAGCAGCTATGGAGGGGACTACGAGCAGTACTTC. The chain couples TRBV11-2 to TRBJ2-7, with D tentatively TRBD2 (6 bases). V was trimmed by 4 bases and J by 3 bases, leaving 10 bases between them. CDR1 is SGHAT, CDR2 FQNNGV, per germline. This CDR3 has 13 amino acids.

The gene calls are TRBV6-5 and TRBJ1-6; a weak D match, TRBD1 (6 bases). The V and J ends lost 5 bases and 7 bases respectively, with 9 bases between them. Germline assignment: CDR1 MNHEY and CDR2 SVGAGI. The length of the CDR3 is 13 residues. This CDR3 is CASSNTGNSPLHF. The CDR3 DNA reads TGTGCCAGCAGTAATACAGGGAATTCACCCCTCCACTTT.

This clone has a handful of counts. The chain combines TRBV2 with TRBJ1-1, with unresolved D. Germline CDR1 reads SNHLY; CDR2 reads FYNNEI. The V and J ends lost 2 bases and 8 bases respectively, with 6 bases between them. The CDR3 sequence is 11 residues long. This CDR3 is CASSERPEAFF. The CDR3 DNA follows: TGTGCCAGCAGTGAACGGCCCGAAGCTTTCTTT.

The chain joins TRBV7-2 to TRBJ1-2; D is uncertain. V lost 5 bases, J lost 2 bases, and 9 bases lay in between. The CDR3 sequence is 13 residues long. Per the germline V gene, CDR1 is SGHTA and CDR2 is FQGNSA. The CDR3 loop reads CASSLQPNYGYTF. CDR3 bases: TGTGCCAGCAGCCTTCAACCGAACTATGGCTACACCTTC.

J is TRBJ1-1 and V is TRBV29-1; D remains unclear. V was cut by 4 bases and J by 1 base, with 10 bases left in between. Germline-derived CDR1 and CDR2 are SQVTM and ANQGSEA. The CDR3 sequence is 13 residues long. CDR3 in DNA: TGCAGCGTTGGTCGGCAGACGAACACTGAAGCTTTCTTT. Translation gives CSVGRQTNTEAFF.